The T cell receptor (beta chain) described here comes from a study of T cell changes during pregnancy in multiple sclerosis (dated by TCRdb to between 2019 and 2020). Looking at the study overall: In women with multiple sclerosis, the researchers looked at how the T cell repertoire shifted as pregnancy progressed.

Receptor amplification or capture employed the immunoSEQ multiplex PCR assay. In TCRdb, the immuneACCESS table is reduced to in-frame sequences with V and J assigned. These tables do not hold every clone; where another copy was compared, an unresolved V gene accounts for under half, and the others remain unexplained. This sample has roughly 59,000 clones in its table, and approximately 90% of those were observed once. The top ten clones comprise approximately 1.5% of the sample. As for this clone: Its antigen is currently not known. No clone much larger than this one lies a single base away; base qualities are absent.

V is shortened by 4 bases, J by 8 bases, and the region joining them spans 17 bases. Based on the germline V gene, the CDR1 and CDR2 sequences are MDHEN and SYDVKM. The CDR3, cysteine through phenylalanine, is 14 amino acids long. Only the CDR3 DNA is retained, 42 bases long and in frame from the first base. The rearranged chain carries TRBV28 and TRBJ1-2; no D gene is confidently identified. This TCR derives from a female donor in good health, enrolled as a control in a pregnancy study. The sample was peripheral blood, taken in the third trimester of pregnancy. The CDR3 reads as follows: CASSSSGAEWGYTF. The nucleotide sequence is TGTGCCAGCAGTTCCTCAGGCGCTGAGTGGGGCTACACCTTC.